This TCR beta chain was sequenced during a study of T cell repertoires in cytomegalovirus infection (dated by TCRdb to about 2019). Describing the broader study: Donor HLA type was relevant to the analysis, as public TCR beta signatures indicated carriage of CMV infection together with the matching HLA type. On the study overall, not on this receptor specifically: Cumulative frequency of public TCR beta family members discriminated carriers of CMV infection plus the relevant HLA type in this cohort and an independent approximately 400-donor cohort. The ex vivo response was dominated by HLA-C-restricted CMV-specific TCR beta clonotypes, which also provided the single most frequent clonotype in two of eight donors.

Taken from the germline V gene, the CDR1 and CDR2 loops are SQVTM and ANQGSEA. V is clipped by 6 bases and J by 3 bases, and the sequence between their germline boundaries is 8 bases long. The CDR3, cysteine through phenylalanine, is 11 amino acids long. The entry retains the CDR3 DNA only, 33 bases that are in frame from base 1. Sequencing was carried out with an Illumina HiSeq 1500. Through fastp at Q25 and MiXCR, TCRdb rebuilt clones from the public reads, retaining in-frame beta chains. Every distinct CDR3 protein forms one entry, paired with its most common genes and DNA. For this sample there are approximately 140,000 distinct CDR3 sequences; about 6.5% appear just once. Jointly, the top ten make up roughly 18% of the sample. This clonotype was detected ten times or more. Its antigen remains undetermined. No much larger clone is present one base from it, and per-base qualities are unavailable.

The rearranged segments are TRBV29-1 and TRBJ1-1; the D gene is perhaps TRBD1, from 6 matching bases. Material for sequencing was PBMCs. The origin of this receptor is a human donor in good health (CMV status not recorded). Some clones in this sample may be carry-over from other donors' samples. In nucleotide form, the sequence is TGCAGCGTGGGGGCATACACTGAAGCTTTCTTT. This sequence encodes CSVGAYTEAFF. The CDR3, completed at both ends by the reference TRBV29-1 and TRBJ1-1 genes, gives the full variable domain SAVISQKPSRDICQRGTSLTIQCQVDSQVTMMFWYRQQPGQSLTLIATANQGSEATYESGFVIDKFPISRPNLTFSTLTVSNMSPEDSSIYLCSVGAYTEAFFGQGTRLTVV.